Shown below are 27 T cell receptor beta chains from a single sample sequenced in a study of regulatory T cells in long-lasting Graves disease. As for time point: persistent/refractory GD, antithyroid drugs over 5 years with positive TRAb. PBMC RNA served as the TCR library source. For TCR beta, libraries came from iRepertoire HTBI primers and Arm-PCR of CDR3 regions. TCRdb ran MiXCR on the multiplex PCR reads and lists one entry per CDR3 protein. The data hold fewer than 400,000 distinct CDR3 sequences, with roughly a fifth observed a single time. Sequences were derived from peripheral blood mononuclear cells (PBMCs), sampled when the disease was refractory, from a patient treated with antithyroid drugs. The receptor source for this set is a female donor with Graves disease.

In this sample, this clonotype turned up many times. CDR3 sequence (DNA): TGTGCCAGCAGACAGGGAAATCAGCCCCAGCATTTT. This translates into CASRQGNQPQHF. The chain carries TRBV6-1 and TRBJ1-5; TRBD1 might be the D (6 bases). CDR3 length: 12 residues. Per the germline V gene, CDR1 is MNHNS and CDR2 is SASEGT. Trimming cost V 6 bases and J 4 bases, with 7 bases left between them.

The table lists this clonotype with many counts. The chain has TRBV30 and TRBJ1-1; D unresolved. V lost 7 bases and J 6 bases, leaving 9 bases between the germline ends. The CDR3 length is 10 residues. Germline CDR1 is GTSNPN and CDR2 is SVGIG (reference sequence). The CDR3 reads CASLEAEAFF. The CDR3 nucleotides are TGTGCCTCCCTTGAGGCTGAAGCTTTCTTT.

The chain recombines TRBV5-1 with TRBJ2-2; TRBD2 might be the D (6 bases). The CDR3 runs 15 residues. The germline gives CDR1 SGHRS, CDR2 YFSETQ. With 4 bases removed from V and 3 bases from J, the gap between germline ends came to 13 bases. Here the CDR3 reads CASSRDSADTGELFF. Written as DNA, the CDR3 is TGCGCCAGCAGCCGGGACTCAGCCGACACCGGGGAGCTGTTTTTT.

This clonotype was seen only a few times. This rearrangement joins TRBV20-1 to TRBJ1-6, with D uncertain. This CDR3 spans 16 amino acids. Germline-derived CDR1 and CDR2 are DFQATT and SNEGSKA (reference sequence). Trimming removed 6 bases at V and 0 bases at J, with 15 bases between. Written as DNA, the CDR3 is TGCAGTGCGCTGAGTGGCGGAAACTCCTATAATTCACCCCTCCACTTT. Its protein product is CSALSGGNSYNSPLHF.

The rearrangement uses TRBV11-2 and TRBJ2-2; D is possibly TRBD1 (6 bases). The CDR3 is 13 amino acids. V lost 2 bases, J lost 7 bases, and 8 bases lay in between. Germline V gene sequence: CDR1 SGHAT, CDR2 FQNNGV. In DNA form, the CDR3 reads TGTGCCAGCAGCTTACAGGGGTTCGGGGAGCTGTTTTTT. Protein sequence: CASSLQGFGELFF.

This clonotype was observed many times. V usage is TRBV7-6 and J usage is TRBJ2-7; weak D call: TRBD1 (6 bases). V lost 6 bases to trimming and J lost 2 bases, with 17 bases between them. The CDR3 covers 15 residues. Per the germline V gene, CDR1 is SGHVS and CDR2 is FNYEAQ. As DNA, the CDR3 is TGTGCCAGCAGAAATGGCCGGGACAAGACCTACGAGCAGTACTTC. As protein: CASRNGRDKTYEQYF.

The CDR3 bases are TGTGCCAGCAGCCGGATACGGGAGGGGAATGAGCAGTTCTTC. Encoded protein: CASSRIREGNEQFF. V usage is TRBV3-1 and J usage is TRBJ2-1, with 8 nucleotides matching TRBD2. V shed 4 bases, J shed 7 bases, and the junction held 6 bases outside the gene matches. Germline assignment: CDR1 LGHDT and CDR2 YNNKEL (reference sequence). The CDR3 extends over 14 amino acids.

This clonotype was seen ten or more times. V is TRBV7-2 and J is TRBJ1-2; no definite D call. The germline CDR1 and CDR2 sequences are SGHTA and FQGNSA. This CDR3 comprises 13 residues. V was clipped by 4 bases and J by 7 bases, with 13 bases between them. CDR3 coding DNA: TGTGCCAGCAGCTCCATTGAAGGTGGTGGCTACACCTTC. Amino acids: CASSSIEGGGYTF.

In this sample, this clonotype turned up many times. This sequence joins TRBV24-1 and TRBJ2-7; 8 positions match TRBD1. V gave up 2 bases and J gave up 3 bases; unmatched junction bases: 23. Germline CDR1 reads KGHDR; CDR2 reads SFDVKD. The CDR3 runs 21 residues. CDR3 bases: TGTGCCACCAGTGATTGTAGCGATTCTGAACCGGAGCAGGGGGCTCACTACGAGCAGTACTTC. This encodes CATSDCSDSEPEQGAHYEQYF.

Only a few counts were recorded for this clonotype. The chain's CDR3 is CATSPDRYSNQPQHF. CDR3 nucleotides: TGTGCCACCAGCCCGGACAGATATAGCAATCAGCCCCAGCATTTT. The chain is built from TRBV15 and TRBJ1-5, with D possibly being TRBD1 (6 bases). V was shortened by 5 bases and J by 0 bases, with 11 bases between the two germline ends. The germline V gene has CDR1 LNHNV and CDR2 YYDKDF (reference sequence). The CDR3 contains 15 residues.

This clonotype was observed many times. The V gene is TRBV10-3, the J gene TRBJ2-5; tentative D call: TRBD1 (5 bases). This CDR3 has 15 residues. The germline V gene encodes CDR1 ENHRY and CDR2 SYGVKD. Trimming left V 0 bases short and J 2 bases short, with 10 bases between. CDR3 protein: CAISESDRRQETQYF. The DNA for the CDR3 is TGTGCCATCAGTGAGTCTGACAGAAGGCAAGAGACCCAGTACTTC.

This clonotype was seen once. A single base is all that separates this from a far larger clone, so a read error is likely. V is TRBV7-9 and J is TRBJ2-5; D remains unclear. This CDR3 comprises 17 residues. Looked up from germline, CDR1 is SEHNR and CDR2 is FQNEAQ (reference sequence). The CDR3 DNA reads TGTGCCAGCAGCTTATTTCCTTCGTCGGGCCGAAAAGAGGCCCAGTACTTC. This encodes CASSLFPSSGRKEAQYF. Together with reference TRBV7-9 and TRBJ2-5, the CDR3 gives the full variable domain: DTGVSQNPRHKITKRGQNVTFRCDPISEHNRLYWYRQTLGQGPEFLTYFQNEAQLEKSRLLSDRFSAERPKGSFSTLEIQRTEQGDSAMYLCASSLFPSSGRKEAQYFGPGTRLLVL.

Worth noting for this clonotype: Possible read error: a much larger clone is one base away. CDR3 region: CASSSYGGRTRETQYF. CDR3 in DNA: TGTGCCAGCAGCTCTTACGGAGGGAGGACCCGAGAGACCCAGTACTTC. The rearrangement joins TRBV7-2 to TRBJ2-5; tentatively, D is TRBD2 (6 bases). The CDR3 is made up of 16 amino acids. Germline assignment: CDR1 SGHTA and CDR2 FQGNSA. V dropped 4 bases and J dropped 4 bases, with 19 bases sitting between them.

This clonotype was seen only a few times. The chain combines TRBV20-1 with TRBJ2-7; D ambiguous. Per the germline V gene, CDR1 is DFQATT and CDR2 is SNEGSKA (reference sequence). CDR3 length: 12 residues. V was cut by 1 base and J by 3 bases, with 7 bases left in between. CDR3 loop: CSARGKNYEQYF. The DNA of the CDR3 is TGCAGTGCTAGAGGCAAAAACTACGAGCAGTACTTC.

This clonotype was observed a few times. The chain links TRBV28 to TRBJ2-2, with D unresolved. Germline-derived CDR1 and CDR2 are MDHEN and SYDVKM. The V gene lost 7 bases and the J gene lost 6 bases, with 9 bases spanning the gap. This CDR3 contains 12 residues. The CDR3 spells CASMVWAGELFF. In nucleotides, the CDR3 is TGTGCCAGCATGGTGTGGGCCGGGGAGCTGTTTTTT.

This clonotype was found a few times. The chain couples TRBV20-1 to TRBJ1-5; 11 nucleotides line up with TRBD1. CDR3 length: 15 amino acids. V trimming: 1 base; J trimming: 6 bases; junction bases outside the gene matches: 5. Looked up from germline, CDR1 is DFQATT and CDR2 is SNEGSKA (reference sequence). The CDR3 coding sequence is TGCAGTGCTAGAGCGGGACAGGGGGTTTCTCAGCCCCAGCATTTT. Its protein is CSARAGQGVSQPQHF.

This clonotype appeared many times. V usage is TRBV30 and J usage is TRBJ2-2; 7 bases map to TRBD1. Per germline, CDR1 GTSNPN and CDR2 SVGIG (reference sequence). With V trimmed by 4 bases and J by 5 bases, 13 bases remained unmatched. The CDR3 is 16 amino acids. CDR3 in amino acids: CAWTLRGRVRTGELFF. The CDR3 DNA is TGTGCCTGGACTTTAAGGGGGCGTGTTAGGACCGGGGAGCTGTTTTTT.

There are a few counts of this clonotype. The chain uses TRBV5-5 and TRBJ2-7; D gene unclear. The length of the CDR3 is 13 residues. Germline CDR1 and CDR2: SGHKS and YYEKEE (reference sequence). Trimming left V 0 bases short and J 4 bases short, with 8 bases between. DNA of the CDR3: TGTGCCAGCAGCTTGGGGGCCGAATACGAGCAGTACTTC. Its translation is CASSLGAEYEQYF.

This clonotype was observed at least ten times. V gene TRBV29-1 combines with J gene TRBJ2-5; tentatively, D is TRBD1 or TRBD2 (5 bases each). The CDR3 loop spans 14 amino acids. The germline CDR1 and CDR2 sequences are SQVTM and ANQGSEA. V was trimmed by 6 bases and J by 5 bases, leaving 19 bases between them. CDR3: CSVGVSGIGETQYF. The CDR3 DNA follows: TGCAGCGTGGGGGTGTCTGGGATAGGGGAGACCCAGTACTTC. The whole variable domain, remainder taken from reference TRBV29-1 and TRBJ2-5, is SAVISQKPSRDICQRGTSLTIQCQVDSQVTMMFWYRQQPGQSLTLIATANQGSEATYESGFVIDKFPISRPNLTFSTLTVSNMSPEDSSIYLCSVGVSGIGETQYFGPGTRLLVL.

The gene calls are TRBV27 and TRBJ1-1; D unresolved. With 5 bases removed from V and 7 bases from J, the gap between germline ends came to 14 bases. Germline V gene data show CDR1 as MNHEY and CDR2 as SMNVEV (reference sequence). This CDR3 is 13 amino acids long. The CDR3 nucleotides are TGTGCCAGCAGTAGCTCCCGGGCCCTTGAAGCTTTCTTT. Translation gives CASSSSRALEAFF.

This rearrangement joins TRBV20-1 to TRBJ1-5; a possible D gene is TRBD1 (6 bases). This CDR3 is built from 18 residues. CDR1 is DFQATT and CDR2 is SNEGSKA in the germline V gene (reference sequence). The V end lost 3 bases, the J end lost 0 bases, and 21 bases lay between the germline ends. The CDR3 coding sequence is TGCAGTGCTAGGAGAACAGGGAGAAATCCCCTTAGCAATCAGCCCCAGCATTTT. It encodes CSARRTGRNPLSNQPQHF.

This clonotype showed up many times. V usage is TRBV28 and J usage is TRBJ1-1; 7 nucleotides agree with TRBD1. CDR1 and CDR2 from the germline V gene are MDHEN and SYDVKM. V was clipped by 7 bases and J by 2 bases; unmatched bases: 4. This CDR3 is 13 amino acids long. CDR3 region: CASKGQRNTEAFF. CDR3 in DNA: TGTGCCAGCAAGGGACAGCGAAACACTGAAGCTTTCTTT.

The table lists this clonotype with a few counts. The CDR3 bases are TGCGCCAGCAGCCAAGAGCATCGCAATCAGCCCCAGCATTTT. Translating it yields CASSQEHRNQPQHF. The chain joins TRBV4-1 to TRBJ1-5; D gene unclear. With 0 bases removed from V and 2 bases from J, the gap between germline ends came to 5 bases. Germline V gene lookup returns CDR1 MGHRA and CDR2 YSYEKL. This CDR3 has 14 amino acids.

This clonotype turned up a few times. The chain uses TRBV5-6 and TRBJ2-5; a weak D match, TRBD1 (6 bases). Looked up from germline, CDR1 is SGHDT and CDR2 is YYEEEE. Trimming removed 4 bases at V and 2 bases at J, with 18 bases between. The CDR3 is 16 residues long. Here the CDR3 reads CASSALTGVPQETQYF. As DNA, the CDR3 is TGTGCCAGCAGCGCCTTGACAGGAGTACCGCAAGAGACCCAGTACTTC. Combining the CDR3 with reference TRBV5-6 and TRBJ2-5 gives the whole variable domain DAGVTQSPTHLIKTRGQQVTLRCSPKSGHDTVSWYQQALGQGPQFIFQYYEEEERQRGNFPDRFSGHQFPNYSSELNVNALLLGDSALYLCASSALTGVPQETQYFGPGTRLLVL.

The CDR3 DNA sequence: TGTGCCAGCAGCTTAATTCCGAACACCGGGGAGCTGTTTTTT. The encoded protein is CASSLIPNTGELFF. This chain uses TRBV7-3 with TRBJ2-2; D uncertain. The CDR3 consists of 14 residues. The ends were cut back, 1 base at V and 0 bases at J, with 3 bases in the middle. CDR1 is SGHTA and CDR2 is FQGTGA in the germline V gene.

Note on this clonotype: A much larger clone differs from this one at a single base, so this may be a read error. The genes are TRBV7-2 and TRBJ1-5, with TRBD1 matching 12 bases. The CDR3 is 17 amino acids. Germline loops: CDR1 SGHTA, CDR2 FQGNSA. The DNA of the CDR3 is TGTGCCGGCAGCTTAGATGGGACAGGGGGCGCGGTAAGGCCCCAGCATTTT. It yields the protein CAGSLDGTGGAVRPQHF.

The rearrangement joins TRBV29-1 to TRBJ2-1; TRBD1 aligns across 10 bases. CDR1 and CDR2 (germline): SQVTM, ANQGSEA. The CDR3 covers 12 residues. The V gene end was trimmed by 7 bases and the J gene end by 7 bases; junction bases not matched to a gene: 4. As DNA, the CDR3 is TGCAGCGCGTGGACAGGGGGGAATGAGCAGTTCTTC. This encodes CSAWTGGNEQFF.